This T cell receptor beta chain was identified during a study of vaccination and CD4 T cells after COVID-19. A note on this clonotype: Its antigen is not identified. Germline is not matched at one junction end, which may reflect a read error.

At the Johns Hopkins FTIC core, DNA taken from cultured CD4+ T cells was sequenced by way of the Oncomine TCR Beta short-read assay. TCRdb used MiXCR to reprocess the PCR reads, holding one entry per CDR3 protein. The sample lists 12,000 or so distinct CDR3 sequences; approximately 50% were seen once. The treatment here: approximately nine-day PBMC culture with coronavirus spike peptide pools or control peptides (ViraFEST assay). This CDR3 is built from 16 residues. The J gene is TRBJ2-5, the V gene TRBV12-3 or TRBV12-4; 14 nucleotides match TRBD2. This receptor was obtained from a human donor who had recovered from COVID-19. Sequencing was carried out using CD4+ T cells from blood, cultured in vitro. The CDR3 nucleotides are TGTGCCAGCAGCTTAGGGACTAGCGGGAGTAGCGAGACCCAGTACTTC. This encodes CASSLGTSGSSETQYF.